This TCR beta chain appears in the sequencing data of a study of cytomegalovirus exposure and HLA in healthy donors. In regard to this clone: No antigen is known for it.

Use of 60 Vbeta and 13 Jbeta primers characterized the PCR. Produced via immunoSEQ multiplex PCR; TCRdb's table is partial and in-frame only. The sample shows approximately 120,000 clones, 77% of them seen only once. V shed 4 bases and J shed 8 bases, with 21 bases lying between them. This CDR3 is built from 16 residues. Germline CDR1 is MNHEY and CDR2 is SVGAGI. Whole-study findings and limits: Apparent HLA restriction characterized most CMV-associated TCR beta chains in a later analysis.

The rearrangement uses TRBV6-5 and TRBJ1-5; D not certain. Sequenced material: PBMCs. This clonotype was sampled from a woman aged 40 to 50 in good health and CMV-seropositive. The CDR3 reads CASSSEGSDSGKPQHF. The DNA for the CDR3 is TGTGCCAGCAGTTCAGAAGGTTCTGATTCGGGAAAGCCCCAGCATTTT.